The rows below give T cell receptor beta chains drawn from one sample of a study of blood T cell repertoires in COVID-19. Only in-frame clones appear in the TCRdb table, and some are missing; sequencing was by immunoSEQ multiplex PCR. Found here are roughly 200,000 clones, 75% to 85% of them singletons; the top ten hold roughly 1.3%. Sequenced material: peripheral blood. These receptors were taken from a woman aged 30 to 39 with COVID-19, enrolled during active disease. Each CDR3 is given without its conserved first and last residue. A D gene is named only where the DNA matches it firmly.

CDR3 length: 12
V gene: TRBV3-1/TRBV3-2
J gene: TRBJ1-2
D gene: TRBD1
CDR3 protein: ASSHETGAYGYT

CDR3 length: 12
V gene: TRBV2
J gene: TRBJ1-5
D gene: NA
CDR3 protein: ASSDSGFNQPQH

CDR3 length: 12
V gene: TRBV5-1
J gene: TRBJ2-7
D gene: TRBD2
CDR3 protein: ASSQSGGGYEQY

CDR3 length: 15
V gene: TRBV7-8
J gene: TRBJ1-2
D gene: TRBD1
CDR3 protein: ASSPHRSPGQGYGYT

CDR3 length: 13
V gene: TRBV9
J gene: TRBJ2-3
D gene: TRBD1
CDR3 protein: ASSPGDRSTDTQY

CDR3 length: 13
V gene: TRBV7-3
J gene: TRBJ1-2
D gene: NA
CDR3 protein: ASSDRADSPYGYT

CDR3 length: 11
V gene: TRBV28
J gene: TRBJ1-2
D gene: NA
CDR3 protein: ASSFGGADGYT

CDR3 length: 13
V gene: TRBV21-1
J gene: TRBJ2-7
D gene: NA
CDR3 protein: ASSKVVEGPHEQY

CDR3 length: 13
V gene: TRBV15
J gene: TRBJ1-5
D gene: NA
CDR3 protein: ATSKSGTPNQPQH

CDR3 length: 13
V gene: TRBV11-2
J gene: TRBJ2-1
D gene: TRBD1
CDR3 protein: ASSFGDRGYNEQF

CDR3 length: 21
V gene: TRBV6-4
J gene: TRBJ1-5
D gene: TRBD1
CDR3 protein: ASSDSGAGTGNRNLYSNQPQH

CDR3 length: 11
V gene: TRBV7-9
J gene: TRBJ2-7
D gene: NA
CDR3 protein: ASSLPERVEQY

CDR3 length: 12
V gene: TRBV11-1
J gene: TRBJ1-4
D gene: NA
CDR3 protein: ASSLDSFNEKLF

CDR3 length: 12
V gene: TRBV19
J gene: TRBJ1-1
D gene: NA
CDR3 protein: ATGGREVNTEAF

CDR3 length: 12
V gene: TRBV5-1
J gene: TRBJ2-7
D gene: TRBD1
CDR3 protein: ASSLDRGGYEQY

CDR3 length: 11
V gene: TRBV2
J gene: TRBJ2-5
D gene: NA
CDR3 protein: ASSERREETQY

CDR3 length: 14
V gene: TRBV19
J gene: TRBJ2-5
D gene: TRBD2
CDR3 protein: ASSIGPSGMQETQY